This T cell receptor (beta chain) was observed in a study of identical twins. TCRdb re-derived calls from the 5' RACE reads in MiXCR, one entry per CDR3 protein. The sample includes hundreds of thousands of distinct CDR3 sequences, approximately 18% of them seen just once. V gave up 5 bases and J gave up 7 bases, with 10 bases separating them. This CDR3 has 12 residues. Germline CDR1 is SGHVS and CDR2 is FQNEAQ. The sample was also reused in another study, on T cells expressing NK-cell markers.

The chain employs TRBV7-8 and TRBJ2-3, with D perhaps being TRBD1 or TRBD2 (5 bases each). This clonotype was sampled from a woman between 18 and 30 years old in good health. Sequencing used PBMCs. CDR3 nucleotides: TGTGCCAGCAGCCCCGGGGCATATACGCAGTATTTT. It translates to CASSPGAYTQYF.